This T cell receptor beta chain was captured by sequencing in a study of T cell responses to AZD1222 COVID-19 vaccine. General study results and limits: Baseline testing showed seropositivity in only a handful of AZD1222 recipients.

On this clone itself: Its specificity is not known.

Only in-frame clones appear in the TCRdb table, and some are missing; sequencing was by immunoSEQ multiplex PCR. The sample includes 150,000 or so clones, 85% to 95% of them seen just once. The germline CDR1 and CDR2 sequences are ENHRY and SYGVKD. Trimming cost V 10 bases and J 6 bases; bases outside gene matches: 9. CDR3 length: 14 amino acids. The source was peripheral blood, collected on day 0 of MenACWY control vaccination. The rearrangement uses TRBV10-3 and TRBJ2-6; 7 bases map to TRBD1. The sequence came from an adult in good health. This CDR3 reads CASRQGLTANVLTF. The CDR3 nucleotides are TGTGCCAGCCGACAGGGCCTAACGGCCAACGTCCTGACTTTC.